This T cell receptor beta chain was captured by sequencing in a study of shared clonotypes between healthy human individuals (dated by TCRdb to about 2020). Turning to the overall study: A couple of women and a few men aged 18 to 49 years were included in the cohort. For each donor, three plates each were used for CD4 naive and CD4 memory, two plates were used for CD8 naive, and one plate was used for CD8 memory. To estimate repertoire size and how much clonotypes are shared between individuals, the study performed deep sequencing of blood TCR repertoires from 4 to 6 healthy adults. Different laboratories and diverse techniques were used to prepare libraries and sequence TCR repertoires, to increase sequencing depth and limit assay-specific biases. Each donor's leukapheresis produced roughly between roughly 0.85 and 9.5 billion PBMCs.

Using the deep immunoSEQ assay, multiplex PCR amplified TCR CDR3 regions from genomic DNA. Extracted genomic DNA from each cell subset was distributed evenly across all wells of several immunoSEQ 96-well plates, and each plate was treated as a replicate. Each replicate PCR for sorted subsets received about 220 ng genomic DNA, equal to about 30,000 T cell genomes. Purified libraries were measured with a Qubit 3.0 fluorometer, size-checked on a Bioanalyzer 2100, and measured again with the KAPA Library Quantification kit. Each immunoSEQ 96-well plate was sequenced on its own single-read 150-cycle Illumina NextSeq 550 flow cell. The authors' analysis ran thus. Because the immunoSEQ output included only junctional sequences and no quality scores, the filtering could not be the same as the filtering used for full-length reads. Sequences were annotated with PyIR, a Python wrapper for IgBLAST v1.9, and V/J genes and CDR3 were assigned using IMGT germline references. Reads with weak V/J assignments (E-value above 1e-6), missing CDR3, stop codons, out-of-frame junctions, or ambiguous translated residues were removed. V3J clonotypes were defined as sequences sharing the same inferred V gene, J gene, and CDR3 amino acid sequence. Percentage overlap between repertoires was computed as shared unique clonotypes divided by the size of the smaller repertoire. Three approaches were used to assess repertoire richness: RTK rarefaction, the Chao1 estimator, and Recon v2.1 estimates of unobserved clonotypes. Generation probabilities were computed with OLGA for all TCRbeta clonotypes obtained by the gDNA method from four donors. The source is immuneACCESS, and TCRdb retained only in-frame sequences with V and J called. Part of the clones is not carried over; for the studies checked, unresolved V genes explain less than half of this, and the remainder is unexplained. D and trimming come from the DNA, and the V and J calls and clone size come from that table. This sample lists about 1,800,000 clones; 85% to 95% were detected once. The ten largest clonotypes hold 1.2% of the sample.

The CDR3 runs 16 residues from the cysteine to the phenylalanine. The only DNA kept is the CDR3, 48 bases in frame from the first base. Cut back by 4 bases and 0 bases, the V and J ends lie 16 bases apart. The CDR1 and CDR2 encoded by the germline V gene are SGHRS and YFSETQ. For the CD8 naive samples, CD45RO-negative cells were positively selected for CCR7, yielding a CD45RA+CCR7+ population from which TemRA cells were excluded. The donors were healthy, HIV-negative adults with no recently reported acute infections or vaccinations. Only Caucasian adults living in Nashville, Tennessee, USA were represented among the donors. Blood was obtained by leukapheresis, after which PBMCs were separated by Ficoll-Histopaque density gradient centrifugation and cryopreserved in liquid nitrogen vapor phase. Purity and quantity of every magnetically sorted T cell population were checked by analytical flow cytometry. Genomic DNA was isolated from each sorted fraction and quantified by UV absorbance on a Nanodrop 2000c.

Results and caveats for the whole study, not just this receptor: Because the study included a small number of donors, the genetic and exposure-history diversity represented was limited. Roughly 5% of naive CD4, around 4% of naive CD8, 2.3% of memory CD4, and approximately 0.39% of memory CD8 clonotypes were shared across several donors. Pairwise subsampling led to the expectation that sequencing depth would affect the degree of clonotype sharing among donors. Higher generation probabilities were observed for clonotypes shared by all four sorted-subset donors than for non-shared clonotypes. Sampling was restricted to blood, and TCR repertoires in tissues likely differ from the TCR repertoires found in blood. Incomplete sequencing was indicated by rarefaction of sorted-subset datasets, despite the large sequencing depth. Naive subsets generally had larger estimated clonotype richness than memory subsets did.

Concerning this clone: Its recognized antigen is unknown. The sample holds no much larger clone one base away, and base qualities are not on file.

Sequencing was carried out using naive CD8+ T cells sorted from blood. The intended sense of this specimen's cell subset or site label: CD45RA+CCR7+. The clonotype was recovered from a man aged 18 to 30 in good health. The chain was built from TRBV5-1 and TRBJ1-1; TRBD1 is a possible D gene, resting on 6 matching bases. The CDR3 corresponds to CASSDDRLDMNTEAFF. The nucleotides read TGCGCCAGCAGCGATGACAGGCTTGATATGAACACTGAAGCTTTCTTT.